These 17 T cell receptor beta chains originate from one sample sequenced in a study of CD8 T cells in Susac syndrome. The authors reverse transcribed roughly 0.5 to 1 ug RNA with random hexamers. Via MiXCR, TCRdb re-called the immunoSEQ multiplex PCR reads, giving one row per CDR3 protein. The table shows fewer than 90,000 distinct CDR3 sequences, with 85% to 95% occurring only once. Material for sequencing was CD8+ T cells from PBMCs. These receptors were obtained from a human donor with Susac syndrome.

The chain couples TRBV2 to TRBJ1-1; no clear D. The CDR3 loop spans 13 amino acids. The V and J ends lost 10 bases and 6 bases respectively, with 18 bases between them. The germline V gene encodes CDR1 SNHLY and CDR2 FYNNEI. The CDR3 coding sequence is TGTGCCACCTCAGCTGGGCTTGGCGCTGAAGCTTTCTTT. As protein: CATSAGLGAEAFF.

The chain employs TRBV6-2 or TRBV6-3 and TRBJ2-7; 10 bases are a match to TRBD1. V lost 4 bases and J lost 4; bases outside the gene matches: 4. Looked up from germline, CDR1 is MNHEY and CDR2 is SVGEGT. CDR3 size: 14 residues. The CDR3 is CASSSQGQGYEQYF. CDR3 sequence (DNA): TGTGCCAGCAGTTCCCAGGGACAGGGGTACGAGCAGTACTTC.

This sequence joins TRBV18 and TRBJ2-1; tentatively, D is TRBD2 (6 bases). Trimming took 2 bases from V and 6 from J, leaving 14 bases between them. The CDR3 sequence is 15 residues long. In germline, CDR1 is KGHSH, CDR2 LQKENI. CDR3 DNA sequence: TGTGCCAGCTCACCAGAAGAGCGGGCCCCCAATGAGCAGTTCTTC. It specifies CASSPEERAPNEQFF. The full variable domain, its missing parts supplied by reference TRBV18 and TRBJ2-1, is NAGVMQNPRHLVRRRGQEARLRCSPMKGHSHVYWYRQLPEEGLKFMVYLQKENIIDESGMPKERFSAEFPKEGPSILRIQQVVRGDSAAYFCASSPEERAPNEQFFGPGTRLTVL.

V usage is TRBV6-5 and J usage is TRBJ1-2; D gene uncertain. V dropped 2 bases and J dropped 6 bases, with 10 bases sitting between them. Germline-derived CDR1 and CDR2 are MNHEY and SVGAGI. The CDR3 runs 13 residues. CDR3 amino acids: CASSYTGGHGYTF. The CDR3 DNA is TGTGCCAGCAGTTACACGGGAGGTCATGGCTACACCTTC.

This clonotype has just one count. The CDR3 reads CSASLAGRLDYEQYF. In DNA form, the CDR3 reads TGCAGTGCTTCCTTAGCCGGAAGGCTCGACTACGAGCAGTACTTC. This chain uses TRBV20-1 with TRBJ2-7; unclear D gene. The V end was cut by 5 bases, the J end by 3 bases, with 20 bases between. The CDR3 loop spans 15 amino acids. Germline V CDR1 and CDR2: DFQATT, SNEGSKA (reference sequence).

This chain links TRBV6-6 with TRBJ1-6; TRBD1 matches 7 bases. This CDR3 region has 15 residues. Germline trimming cut 2 bases from V and 4 bases from J; bases unmatched to any gene: 2. The germline gives CDR1 MNHNY, CDR2 SVGAGI (reference sequence). The CDR3 DNA is TGTGCCAGCAGTTACGCAGGGGGGTATAATTCACCCCTCCACTTT. This sequence encodes CASSYAGGYNSPLHF.

The chain combines TRBV7-9 with TRBJ1-1; D gene uncertain. The CDR3 totals 14 residues. In germline, CDR1 is SEHNR, CDR2 FQNEAQ (reference sequence). V was trimmed by 0 bases and J by 1 base, leaving 6 bases between them. The CDR3 here is CASSLARENTEAFF. CDR3 DNA sequence: TGTGCCAGCAGCTTAGCGAGAGAGAACACTGAAGCTTTCTTT.

The chain carries TRBV5-1 and TRBJ2-5; no clear D. The CDR3 runs 13 residues. V lost 0 bases, J lost 9 bases, and 12 bases lay in between. Per the germline V gene, CDR1 is SGHRS and CDR2 is YFSETQ. The CDR3 is CASSLEDRGPQYF. CDR3 sequence (DNA): TGCGCCAGCAGCTTGGAAGATAGAGGTCCCCAGTACTTC.

The rearrangement uses TRBV12-3 or TRBV12-4 and TRBJ1-3; TRBD1 aligns across 7 bases. This CDR3 spans 13 amino acids. Trimming cost V 5 bases and J 5 bases; bases outside gene matches: 3. This CDR3 is CASSGQVRNTIYF. The DNA of the CDR3 is TGTGCCAGCAGTGGACAGGTCAGAAACACCATATATTTT.

The chain is built from TRBV27 and TRBJ1-3; possible D gene TRBD1, 6 bases. Germline V gene lookup returns CDR1 MNHEY and CDR2 SMNVEV (reference sequence). The length of the CDR3 is 16 residues. Trimming removed 2 bases at V and 0 bases at J, with 11 bases between. The CDR3 sequence: CASSLKGHLSGNTIYF. The CDR3 DNA sequence: TGTGCCAGCAGTTTAAAGGGACACCTCTCTGGAAACACCATATATTTT.

V usage is TRBV3-1 and J usage is TRBJ1-2; tentative D call: TRBD1 (6 bases). The CDR3 loop spans 13 amino acids. In germline, CDR1 is LGHDT, CDR2 YNNKEL (reference sequence). The germline V and J ends were trimmed by 7 bases and 6 bases, with 15 bases remaining between them. CDR3: CASTNGQLDGYTF. CDR3 bases: TGTGCCAGCACCAATGGACAGCTGGATGGCTACACCTTC. The variable domain in full, completed from reference TRBV3-1 and TRBJ1-2, reads DTAVSQTPKYLVTQMGNDKSIKCEQNLGHDTMYWYKQDSKKFLKIMFSYNNKELIINETVPNRFSPKSPDKAHLNLHINSLELGDSAVYFCASTNGQLDGYTFGSGTRLTVV.

The rearrangement uses TRBV4-3 and TRBJ2-6; 9 nucleotides match TRBD1. CDR3 length: 20 amino acids. With 0 bases clipped from V and 3 bases from J, the junction kept 12 bases outside the gene matches. Germline V CDR1 and CDR2: LGHNA, YSLEER. DNA of the CDR3: TGCGCCAGCAGCCAAGATGCGGGACAGGGACTTGTTGATGGGGCCAACGTCCTGACTTTC. It encodes CASSQDAGQGLVDGANVLTF.

The chain couples TRBV5-5 to TRBJ2-3; 7 bases map to TRBD1. The CDR3 covers 17 residues. The junction had 12 bases not matched to a gene; V was cut back by 4 bases and J by 1 base. Germline V lookup: CDR1 SGHKS, CDR2 YYEKEE (reference sequence). The CDR3 region is CASSPSTGVVGTDTQYF. The CDR3 DNA sequence: TGTGCCAGCAGCCCGTCTACAGGGGTCGTAGGCACAGATACGCAGTATTTT.

This rearrangement joins TRBV7-3 to TRBJ1-1; D remains ambiguous. The CDR3 is made up of 14 amino acids. Germline CDR1 SGHTA, CDR2 FQGTGA. V shed 5 bases and J shed 8 bases, with 18 bases lying between them. The DNA for the CDR3 is TGTGCCAGCAGCACCCATCATGGGGATTCGGAAGCTTTCTTT. Translating gives CASSTHHGDSEAFF.

The gene calls are TRBV11-2 and TRBJ2-3; 8 positions agree with TRBD2. CDR3 size: 16 residues. From germline, CDR1 is SGHAT and CDR2 FQNNGV. J lost 0 bases, V lost 5 bases, and 7 bases had no gene match. The CDR3 coding sequence is TGTGCCAGCAGCGTGGGACTAGTCACGAGCACAGATACGCAGTATTTT. This sequence encodes CASSVGLVTSTDTQYF.

The chain joins TRBV7-9 to TRBJ2-7, with TRBD2 matching over 16 bases. The germline V gene has CDR1 SEHNR and CDR2 FQNEAQ (reference sequence). Unmatched junction bases numbered 2, after V lost 5 bases and J lost 4 bases. The CDR3 has 15 residues. The CDR3 bases are TGTGCCAGCAGCACGGGACTAGCGGGGGGGTACGAGCAGTACTTC. The encoded protein is CASSTGLAGGYEQYF.

V gene TRBV6-6 combines with J gene TRBJ1-5; maybe TRBD1 (6 bases). The V end lost 2 bases, the J end lost 4 bases, and 9 bases lay between the germline ends. CDR3 length equals 14 residues. The germline gives CDR1 MNHNY, CDR2 SVGAGI (reference sequence). For the CDR3, the DNA is TGTGCCAGCAGTTACGGGCAGGGGAATCAGCCCCAGCATTTT. This gives the protein CASSYGQGNQPQHF.